This T cell receptor beta chain was retrieved from a study of cytomegalovirus exposure and HLA in healthy donors. Libraries were prepared by immunoSEQ multiplex PCR; TCRdb keeps only in-frame clonotypes and omits some of them. The data contain over 150,000 clones, around nine tenths of them singletons. Trimming shortened V by 5 bases and J by 3 bases, and 14 bases separated the two germline ends. Germline CDR1 is LNHDA and CDR2 is SQIVND (reference sequence). CDR3 length: 14 amino acids. The source material was PBMCs. This clonotype was obtained from a young woman in good health and CMV-seronegative. The chain joins TRBV19 to TRBJ2-7, with a tentative D call TRBD1 (7 bases). Written as DNA, the CDR3 is TGTGCCAGTAGTCTATCAGGGGGGAACTACGAGCAGTACTTC. Protein sequence: CASSLSGGNYEQYF.